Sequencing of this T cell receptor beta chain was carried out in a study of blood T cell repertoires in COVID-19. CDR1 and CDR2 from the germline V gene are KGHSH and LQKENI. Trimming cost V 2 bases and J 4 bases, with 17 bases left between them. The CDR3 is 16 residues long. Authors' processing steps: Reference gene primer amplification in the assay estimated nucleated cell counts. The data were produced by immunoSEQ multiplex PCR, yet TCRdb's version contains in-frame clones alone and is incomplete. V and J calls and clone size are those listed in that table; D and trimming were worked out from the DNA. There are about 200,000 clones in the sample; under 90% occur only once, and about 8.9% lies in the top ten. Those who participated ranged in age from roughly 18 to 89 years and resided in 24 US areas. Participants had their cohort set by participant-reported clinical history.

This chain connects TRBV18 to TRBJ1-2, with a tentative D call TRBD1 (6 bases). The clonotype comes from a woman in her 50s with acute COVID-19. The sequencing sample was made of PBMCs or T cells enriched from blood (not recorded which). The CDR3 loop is CASSPGMRGLSYGYTF. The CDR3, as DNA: TGTGCCAGCTCACCAGGGATGCGGGGGCTCTCCTATGGCTACACCTTC.